The present T cell receptor (beta chain) was sequenced within a study of T cells after posttransplantation cyclophosphamide. The naive gate required viable CD3+CD4+ or CD3+CD8+ cells with CCR7+CD45RA+CD45RO-CD95-CD27+CD28+ phenotype. Only in-frame clones appear in the TCRdb table, and some are missing; sequencing was by immunoSEQ multiplex PCR. The sample has roughly 20,000 clones; 95% to 99% are singletons. Germline V lookup: CDR1 GTSNPN, CDR2 SVGIG (reference sequence). V lost 3 bases, J lost 0 bases, and 12 bases lay in between. The CDR3 consists of 14 residues. Study findings and constraints: Tissue-infiltrating T cells from skin or gut overlapped little with blood T cells.

In regard to this clone: Antigen: not known.

The chain is built from TRBV30 and TRBJ2-7; D is unclear. The sample taken for sequencing was naive CD4+ T cells sorted from PBMCs. The receptor was derived from a man aged 40-50 years in good health, CMV-negative, and a related stem cell transplant donor. The CDR3 DNA sequence: TGTGCCTGGAGCGGTACGCTTAGCTCCTACGAGCAGTACTTC. Its protein product is CAWSGTLSSYEQYF.